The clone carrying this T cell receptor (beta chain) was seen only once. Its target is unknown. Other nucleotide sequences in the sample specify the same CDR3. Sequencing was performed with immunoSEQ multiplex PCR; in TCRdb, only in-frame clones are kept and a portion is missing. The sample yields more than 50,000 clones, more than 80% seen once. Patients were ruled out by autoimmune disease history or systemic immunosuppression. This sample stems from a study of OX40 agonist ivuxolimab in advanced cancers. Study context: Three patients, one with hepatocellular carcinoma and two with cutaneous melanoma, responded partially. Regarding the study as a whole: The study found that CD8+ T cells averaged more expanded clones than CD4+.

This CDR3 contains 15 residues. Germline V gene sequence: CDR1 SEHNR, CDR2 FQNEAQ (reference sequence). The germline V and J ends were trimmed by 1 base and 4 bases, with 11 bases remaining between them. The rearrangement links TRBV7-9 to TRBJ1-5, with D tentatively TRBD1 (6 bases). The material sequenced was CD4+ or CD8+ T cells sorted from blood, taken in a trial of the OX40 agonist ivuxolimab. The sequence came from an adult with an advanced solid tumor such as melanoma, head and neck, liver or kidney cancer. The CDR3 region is CASSLGGGGNQPQHF. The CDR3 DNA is TGTGCCAGCAGCTTAGGAGGGGGAGGGAATCAGCCCCAGCATTTT.